This T cell receptor beta chain was identified during a study of T cell responses to AZD1222 COVID-19 vaccine. Regarding the study as a whole: Elevations in Spike-specific TCR breadth and depth followed administration of two AZD1222 doses. Along spike, vaccine-associated CD4 TCRs were found throughout, with dominance at 160-218 and 743-854.

Concerning this clone itself: Its antigen is still unknown.

V dropped 0 bases and J dropped 8; count of bases not matched to a gene: 6. Germline loops: CDR1 MNHEY, CDR2 SMNVEV (reference sequence). The CDR3 extends over 14 amino acids. Sequenced by immunoSEQ multiplex PCR; TCRdb stores in-frame clones only, minus some. Of approximately 160,000 clones in the sample, 90% are singletons; the top ten hold around 2.9%. V usage is TRBV27 and J usage is TRBJ1-2; 7 bases agree with TRBD1. The clonotype was recovered from an adult in good health. The specimen comprised peripheral blood, sampled on day 0 of AZD1222 vaccination. The CDR3 reads CASSLSGQGGGYTF. The CDR3 DNA follows: TGTGCCAGCAGTTTATCCGGCCAGGGGGGCGGCTACACCTTC.